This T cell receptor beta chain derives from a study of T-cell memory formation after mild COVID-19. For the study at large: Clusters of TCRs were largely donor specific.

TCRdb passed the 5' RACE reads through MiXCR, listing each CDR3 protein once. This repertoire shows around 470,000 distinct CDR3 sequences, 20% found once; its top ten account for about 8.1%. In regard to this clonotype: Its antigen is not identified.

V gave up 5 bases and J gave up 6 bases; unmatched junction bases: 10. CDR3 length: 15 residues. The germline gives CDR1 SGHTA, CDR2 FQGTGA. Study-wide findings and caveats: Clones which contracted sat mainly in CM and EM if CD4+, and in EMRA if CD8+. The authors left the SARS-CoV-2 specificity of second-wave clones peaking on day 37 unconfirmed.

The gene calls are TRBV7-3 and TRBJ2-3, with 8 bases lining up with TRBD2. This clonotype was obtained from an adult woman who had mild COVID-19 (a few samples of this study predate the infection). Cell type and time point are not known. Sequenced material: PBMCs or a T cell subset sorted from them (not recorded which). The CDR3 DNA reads TGTGCCAGCAGCCCCAACGGGGGGGCCAGTGATACGCAGTATTTT. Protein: CASSPNGGASDTQYF.